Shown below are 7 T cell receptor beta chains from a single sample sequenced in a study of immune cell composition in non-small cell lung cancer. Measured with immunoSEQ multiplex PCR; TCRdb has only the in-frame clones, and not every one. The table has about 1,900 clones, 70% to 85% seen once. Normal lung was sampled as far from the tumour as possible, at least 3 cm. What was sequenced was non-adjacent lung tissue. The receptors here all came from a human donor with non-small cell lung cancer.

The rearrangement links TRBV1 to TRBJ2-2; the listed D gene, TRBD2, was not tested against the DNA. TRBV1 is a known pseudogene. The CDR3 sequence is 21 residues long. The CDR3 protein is CTSSQDPAGGARRINTGELFF. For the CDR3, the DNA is TGCACCAGCAGCCAAGATCCGGCGGGCGGAGCCCGTAGAATTAACACCGGGGAGCTGTTTTTT.

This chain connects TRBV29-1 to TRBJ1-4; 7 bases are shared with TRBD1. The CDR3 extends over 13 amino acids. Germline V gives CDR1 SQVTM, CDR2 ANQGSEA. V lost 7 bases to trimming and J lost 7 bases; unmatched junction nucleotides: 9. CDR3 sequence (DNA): TGCAGCGCCTACAGGGGCCCCGGTGAAAAACTGTTTTTT. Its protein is CSAYRGPGEKLFF. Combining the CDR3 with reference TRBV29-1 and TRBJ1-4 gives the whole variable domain SAVISQKPSRDICQRGTSLTIQCQVDSQVTMMFWYRQQPGQSLTLIATANQGSEATYESGFVIDKFPISRPNLTFSTLTVSNMSPEDSSIYLCSAYRGPGEKLFFGSGTQLSVL.

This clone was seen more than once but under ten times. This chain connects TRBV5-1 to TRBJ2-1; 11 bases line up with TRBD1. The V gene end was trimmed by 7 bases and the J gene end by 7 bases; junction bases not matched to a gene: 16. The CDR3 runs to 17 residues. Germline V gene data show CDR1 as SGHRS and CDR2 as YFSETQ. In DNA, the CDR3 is TGCGCCAGCCAGCCCGAAGGAGTCGGACAGGGGGCAAATGAGCAGTTCTTC. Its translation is CASQPEGVGQGANEQFF.

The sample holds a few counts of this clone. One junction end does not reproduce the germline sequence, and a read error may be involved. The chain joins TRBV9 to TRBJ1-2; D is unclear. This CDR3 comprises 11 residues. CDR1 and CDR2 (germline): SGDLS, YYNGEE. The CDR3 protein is CASSSDGKYSF. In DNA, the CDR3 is TGTGCCAGCAGCTCCGACGGGAAATATTCCTTC.

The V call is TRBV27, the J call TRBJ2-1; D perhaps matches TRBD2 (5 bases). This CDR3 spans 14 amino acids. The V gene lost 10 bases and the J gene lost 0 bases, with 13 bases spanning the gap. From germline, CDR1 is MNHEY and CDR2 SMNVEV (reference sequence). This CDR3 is CATADFSSYNEQFF. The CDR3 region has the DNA TGTGCCACCGCGGACTTTTCCTCCTACAATGAGCAGTTCTTC.

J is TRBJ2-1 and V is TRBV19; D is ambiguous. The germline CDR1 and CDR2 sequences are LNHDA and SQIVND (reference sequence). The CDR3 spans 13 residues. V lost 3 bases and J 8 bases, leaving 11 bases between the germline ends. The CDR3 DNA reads TGTGCCAGTAGTATTCCCCCTATCTATGAGCAGTTCTTC. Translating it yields CASSIPPIYEQFF.

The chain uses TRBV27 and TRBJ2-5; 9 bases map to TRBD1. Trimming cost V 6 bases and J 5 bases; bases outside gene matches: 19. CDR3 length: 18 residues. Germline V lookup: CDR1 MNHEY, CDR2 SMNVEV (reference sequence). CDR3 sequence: CASSPFRTPGTGTETQYF. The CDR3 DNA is TGTGCCAGCAGCCCCTTTCGGACTCCCGGGACAGGGACCGAGACCCAGTACTTC.